The T cell receptor (beta chain) under discussion was sequenced for a study of memory CD8 T cells in hepatitis C reinfection. Study-wide background: Pre-reinfection samples were taken 55 to 20 weeks before detection.

The protocol was immunoSEQ multiplex PCR, while the TCRdb copy is restricted to in-frame clones and leaves out a portion. The sample includes about 6,200 clones, 85% to 90% of them seen just once. With V trimmed by 5 bases and J by 3 bases, 3 bases remained unmatched. CDR3 size: 13 residues. Germline V gene data show CDR1 as SGHNT and CDR2 as YENEEA. Indicated time point: pre-reinfection, 55 to 20 weeks before reinfection detection. TCR sequencing was done directly ex vivo on sorted cells, without expansion in vitro. Two donors provided sorted CD3+ CD8+ CD45RO- naive CD8 T cells at all three reinfection time points.

Specimen: naive CD8+ T cells sorted from blood. The clonotype originates from a man aged 45-65 years with hepatitis C virus infection. The J gene is TRBJ2-7, the V gene TRBV11-3; 8 nucleotides agree with TRBD1. CDR3 sequence (DNA): TGTGCCAGCAGCCTTACAGGGGGCTACGAGCAGTACTTC. The encoded protein is CASSLTGGYEQYF.